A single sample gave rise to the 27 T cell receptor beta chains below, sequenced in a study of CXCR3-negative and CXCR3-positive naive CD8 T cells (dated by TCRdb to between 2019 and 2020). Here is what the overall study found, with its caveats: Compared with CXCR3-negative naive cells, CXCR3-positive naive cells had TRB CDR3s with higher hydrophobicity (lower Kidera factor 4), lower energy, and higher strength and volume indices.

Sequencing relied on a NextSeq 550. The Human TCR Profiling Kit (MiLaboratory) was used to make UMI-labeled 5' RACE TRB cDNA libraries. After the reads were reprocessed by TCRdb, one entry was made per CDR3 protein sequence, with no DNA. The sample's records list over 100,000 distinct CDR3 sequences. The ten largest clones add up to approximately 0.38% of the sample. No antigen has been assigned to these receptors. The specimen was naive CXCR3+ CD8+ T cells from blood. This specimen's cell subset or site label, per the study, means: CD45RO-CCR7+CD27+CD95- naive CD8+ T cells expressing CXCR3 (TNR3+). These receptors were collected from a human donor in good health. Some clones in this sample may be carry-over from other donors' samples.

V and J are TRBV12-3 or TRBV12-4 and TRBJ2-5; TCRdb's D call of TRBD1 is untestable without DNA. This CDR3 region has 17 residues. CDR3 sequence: CASSLWDRFAGEETQYF.

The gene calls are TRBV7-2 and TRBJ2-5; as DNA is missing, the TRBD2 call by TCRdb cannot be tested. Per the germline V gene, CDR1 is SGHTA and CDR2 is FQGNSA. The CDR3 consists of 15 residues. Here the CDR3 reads CASIPSGGLSETQYF.

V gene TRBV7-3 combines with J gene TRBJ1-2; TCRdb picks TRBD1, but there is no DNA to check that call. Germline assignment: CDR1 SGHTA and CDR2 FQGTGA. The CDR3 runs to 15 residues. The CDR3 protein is CASSLYAGGDYGYTF.

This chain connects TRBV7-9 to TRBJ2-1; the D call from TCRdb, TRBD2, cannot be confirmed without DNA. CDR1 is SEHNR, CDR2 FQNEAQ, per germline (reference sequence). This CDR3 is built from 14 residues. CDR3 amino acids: CASSSPGGVGEQFF.

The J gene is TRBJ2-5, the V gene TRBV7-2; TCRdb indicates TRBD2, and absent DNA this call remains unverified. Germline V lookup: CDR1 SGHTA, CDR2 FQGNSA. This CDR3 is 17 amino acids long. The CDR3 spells CASSPGTSGGAGETQYF.

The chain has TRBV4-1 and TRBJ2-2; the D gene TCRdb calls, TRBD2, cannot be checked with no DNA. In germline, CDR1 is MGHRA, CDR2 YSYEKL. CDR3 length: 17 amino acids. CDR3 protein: CASSLPGLAGNTGELFF.

The CDR3 is CASSLGPPGSYNEQFF. V gene TRBV7-2 combines with J gene TRBJ2-1; TCRdb's D gene call, TRBD1, goes unchecked for lack of DNA. The CDR3 consists of 16 residues. The germline gives CDR1 SGHTA, CDR2 FQGNSA.

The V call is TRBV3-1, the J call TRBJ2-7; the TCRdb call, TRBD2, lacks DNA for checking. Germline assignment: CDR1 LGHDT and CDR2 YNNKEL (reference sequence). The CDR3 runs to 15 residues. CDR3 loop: CASSQELAGGYEQYF.

The CDR3 is CASSVYNEQFF. J is TRBJ2-1 and V is TRBV19. Germline CDR1 is LNHDA and CDR2 is SQIVND (reference sequence). The CDR3 contains 11 residues.

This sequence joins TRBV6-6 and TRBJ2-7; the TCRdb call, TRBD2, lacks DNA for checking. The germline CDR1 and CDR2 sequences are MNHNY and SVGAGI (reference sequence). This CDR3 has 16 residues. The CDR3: CASSYSRDYLTYEQYF.

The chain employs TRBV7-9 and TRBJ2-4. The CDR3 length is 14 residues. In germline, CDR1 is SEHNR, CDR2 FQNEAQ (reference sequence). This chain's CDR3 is CASSFSVAKNIQYF.

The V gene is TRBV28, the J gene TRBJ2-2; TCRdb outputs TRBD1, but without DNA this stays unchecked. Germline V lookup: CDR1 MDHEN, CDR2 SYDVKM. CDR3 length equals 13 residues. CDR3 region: CASSWTGSGELFF. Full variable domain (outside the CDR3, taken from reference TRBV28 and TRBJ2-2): DVKVTQSSRYLVKRTGEKVFLECVQDMDHENMFWYRQDPGLGLRLIYFSYDVKMKEKGDIPEGYSVSREKKERFSLILESASTNQTSMYLCASSWTGSGELFFGEGSRLTVL.

The CDR3 sequence: CASSQELAGINEQFF. The chain is built from TRBV3-1 and TRBJ2-1; the TCRdb D gene call, TRBD2, has no DNA to confirm it. Germline-derived CDR1 and CDR2 are LGHDT and YNNKEL (reference sequence). The CDR3 runs to 15 residues.

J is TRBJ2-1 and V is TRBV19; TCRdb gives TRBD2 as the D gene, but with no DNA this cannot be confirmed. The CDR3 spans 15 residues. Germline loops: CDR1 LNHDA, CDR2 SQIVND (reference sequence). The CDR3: CASSTGLAGVNEQFF.

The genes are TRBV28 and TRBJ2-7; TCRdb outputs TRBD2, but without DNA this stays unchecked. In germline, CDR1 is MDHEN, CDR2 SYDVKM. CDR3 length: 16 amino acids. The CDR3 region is CASSSPLAGSYYEHYF.

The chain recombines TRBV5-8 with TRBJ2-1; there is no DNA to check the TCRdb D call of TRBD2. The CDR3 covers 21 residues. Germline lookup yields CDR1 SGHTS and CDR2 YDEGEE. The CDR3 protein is CASSLLLAGGTEAEIYNEQFF. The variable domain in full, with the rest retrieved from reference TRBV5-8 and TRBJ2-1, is EAGVTQSPTHLIKTRGQQATLRCSPISGHTSVYWYQQALGLGLQFLLWYDEGEERNRGNFPPRFSGRQFPNYSSELNVNALELEDSALYLCASSLLLAGGTEAEIYNEQFFGPGTRLTVL.

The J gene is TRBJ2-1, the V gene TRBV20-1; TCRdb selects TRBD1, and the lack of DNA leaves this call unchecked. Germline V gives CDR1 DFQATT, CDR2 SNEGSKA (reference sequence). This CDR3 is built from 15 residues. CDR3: CSAERRGDGSAEQFF.

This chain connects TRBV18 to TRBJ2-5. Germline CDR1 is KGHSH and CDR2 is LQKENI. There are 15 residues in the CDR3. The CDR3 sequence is CASSPSWENQETQYF. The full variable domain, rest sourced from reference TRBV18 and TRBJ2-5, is NAGVMQNPRHLVRRRGQEARLRCSPMKGHSHVYWYRQLPEEGLKFMVYLQKENIIDESGMPKERFSAEFPKEGPSILRIQQVVRGDSAAYFCASSPSWENQETQYFGPGTRLLVL.

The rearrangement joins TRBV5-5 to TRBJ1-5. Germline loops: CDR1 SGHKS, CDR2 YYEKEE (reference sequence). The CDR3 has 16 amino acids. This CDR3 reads CASSLGFVAGNQPQHF.

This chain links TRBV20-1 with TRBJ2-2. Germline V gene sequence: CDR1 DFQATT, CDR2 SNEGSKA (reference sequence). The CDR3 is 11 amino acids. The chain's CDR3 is CSARDGGELFF.

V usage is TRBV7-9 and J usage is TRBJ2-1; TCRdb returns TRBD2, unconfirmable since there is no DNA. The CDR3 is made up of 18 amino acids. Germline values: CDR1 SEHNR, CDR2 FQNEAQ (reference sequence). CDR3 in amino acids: CASSLGLAGVRAYNEQFF.

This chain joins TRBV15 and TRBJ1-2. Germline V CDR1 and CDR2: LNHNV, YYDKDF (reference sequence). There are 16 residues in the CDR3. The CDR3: CATSRDRPAGSDGYTF.

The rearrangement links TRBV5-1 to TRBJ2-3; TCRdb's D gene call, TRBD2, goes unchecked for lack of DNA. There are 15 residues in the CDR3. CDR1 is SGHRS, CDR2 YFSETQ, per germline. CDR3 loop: CASSLLAGGTDTQYF.

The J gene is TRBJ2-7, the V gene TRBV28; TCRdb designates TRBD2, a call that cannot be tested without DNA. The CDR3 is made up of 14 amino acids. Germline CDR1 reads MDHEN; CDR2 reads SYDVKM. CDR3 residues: CASSFGLESYEQYF.

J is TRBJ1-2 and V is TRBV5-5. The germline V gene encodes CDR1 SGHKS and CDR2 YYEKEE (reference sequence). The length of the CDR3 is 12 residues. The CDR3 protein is CASSPVDYGYTF.

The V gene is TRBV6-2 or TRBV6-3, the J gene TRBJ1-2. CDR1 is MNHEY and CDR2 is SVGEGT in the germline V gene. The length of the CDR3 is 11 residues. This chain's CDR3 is CASSYPGGYTF.

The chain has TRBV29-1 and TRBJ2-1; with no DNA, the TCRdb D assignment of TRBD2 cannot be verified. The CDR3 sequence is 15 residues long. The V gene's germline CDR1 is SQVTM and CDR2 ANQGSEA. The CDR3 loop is CSPRLAGDSYNEQFF.